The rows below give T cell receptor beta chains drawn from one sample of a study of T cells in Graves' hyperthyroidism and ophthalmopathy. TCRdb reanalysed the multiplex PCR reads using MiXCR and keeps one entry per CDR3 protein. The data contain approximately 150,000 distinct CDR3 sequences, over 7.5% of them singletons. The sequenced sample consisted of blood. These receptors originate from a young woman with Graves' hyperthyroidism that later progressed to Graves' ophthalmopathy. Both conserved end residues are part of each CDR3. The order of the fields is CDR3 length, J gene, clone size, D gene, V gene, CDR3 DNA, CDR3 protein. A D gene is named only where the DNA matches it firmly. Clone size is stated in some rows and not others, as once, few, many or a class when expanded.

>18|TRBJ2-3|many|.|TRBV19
TGTGCCAGTAGTACCCTCCGCAGGGAGAGGCACCCGGCGGATACGCAGTATTTT
CASSTLRRERHPADTQYF
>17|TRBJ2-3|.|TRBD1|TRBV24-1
TGTGCCACCAGTGATCCCACCGGGACAGGGGGGAGCAATACGCAGTATTTT
CATSDPTGTGGSNTQYF
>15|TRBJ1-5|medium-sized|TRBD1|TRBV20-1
TGCAGTGCCCAAAAAGGGACAGGGGGCAATCAGCCCCAGCATTTT
CSAQKGTGGNQPQHF
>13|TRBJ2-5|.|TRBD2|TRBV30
TGTGCCTGGCTAGCGGGGGGCTGTGAGACCCAGTACTTC
CAWLAGGCETQYF
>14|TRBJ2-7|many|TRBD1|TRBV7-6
TGTGCCAGCAGCCCATTGGACAGGCTTCGGGAGCAGTACTTC
CASSPLDRLREQYF
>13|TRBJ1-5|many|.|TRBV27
TGTGCCAGCAGTTTAGGGCGCAATCAGCCCCAGCATTTT
CASSLGRNQPQHF
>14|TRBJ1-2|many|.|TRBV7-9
TGTGCCAGCAGCTCCGGGGGGGGAGCCTATGGCTACACCTTC
CASSSGGGAYGYTF
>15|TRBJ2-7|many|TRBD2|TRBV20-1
TGCAGTTATAGCGGGAGGAACCTAGGGTTTGACGAGCAGTACTTC
CSYSGRNLGFDEQYF
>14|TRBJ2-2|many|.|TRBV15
TGTGCCACCAGCAGAGATAGGGGGACCGGGGAGCTGTTTTTT
CATSRDRGTGELFF
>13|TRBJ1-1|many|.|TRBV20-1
TGCAGTGCTAGAGTACCAGGTCACACTGAAGCTTTCTTT
CSARVPGHTEAFF
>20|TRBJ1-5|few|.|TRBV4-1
TGCGCCAGCAGCCAAGGTCCCGGGACACGGTGGGGCTATAGCAATCAGCCCCAGCATTTT
CASSQGPGTRWGYSNQPQHF
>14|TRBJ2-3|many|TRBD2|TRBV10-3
TGTGCCATCAATCCTAGCGGGGGACCAGATACGCAGTATTTT
CAINPSGGPDTQYF
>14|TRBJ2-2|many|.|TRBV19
TGTGCCAGTAGTGTAGGGGGGACCGCCGGGGAGCTGTTTTTT
CASSVGGTAGELFF
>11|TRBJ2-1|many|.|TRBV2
TGTGCCAGCAACGAAGGGGCTCGGCAGTTCTTC
CASNEGARQFF
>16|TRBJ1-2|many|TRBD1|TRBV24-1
TGTGCCACCAGTGCCAAGGGTACAGGGGTCAACTATGGCTACACCTTC
CATSAKGTGVNYGYTF
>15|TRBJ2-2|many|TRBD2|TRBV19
TGTGCCAGTAGTATCTTAGCGGGAGTAGCCGGGGAGCTGTTTTTT
CASSILAGVAGELFF
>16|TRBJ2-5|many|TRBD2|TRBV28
TGTGCCAGCAGTCCCCAACTAGCGGGGGGGCAAGAGACCCAGTACTTC
CASSPQLAGGQETQYF
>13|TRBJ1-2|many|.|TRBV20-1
TGCAGTGCTAGATCCCAGGAAAACTATGGCTACACCTTC
CSARSQENYGYTF
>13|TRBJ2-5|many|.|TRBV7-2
TGTGCCAGCAGCTTGTCTCACACGGGGACCCAGTACTTC
CASSLSHTGTQYF
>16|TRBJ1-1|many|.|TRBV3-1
TGTGCCAGCAGCCAGGCCGACAGACTAATGAACACTGAAGCTTTCTTT
CASSQADRLMNTEAFF
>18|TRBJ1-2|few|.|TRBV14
TGTGCCAGCAGCCCCGGGAGGGCTCACAGTATAACGGCCCGTGGCTACACCTTC
CASSPGRAHSITARGYTF
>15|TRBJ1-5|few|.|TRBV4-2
TGTGCCAGCAGCCAAGATGGAACGGAGAATCAGCCCCAGCATTTT
CASSQDGTENQPQHF
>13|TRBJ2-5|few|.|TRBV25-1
TGTGCCAGCAGTGAACCAGGAGACGAGACCCAGTACTTC
CASSEPGDETQYF
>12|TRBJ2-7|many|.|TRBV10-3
TGTGCCATCAGTGAGGGACCCTACGAGCAGTACTTC
CAISEGPYEQYF
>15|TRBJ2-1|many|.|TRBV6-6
TGTGCCAGCAGTTACTCCGCAGAGAATTACAATGAGCAGTTCTTC
CASSYSAENYNEQFF
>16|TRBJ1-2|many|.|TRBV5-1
TGCGCCAGCAGCTTGGCCTGGGAGGACGGGGACTATGGCTACACCTTC
CASSLAWEDGDYGYTF
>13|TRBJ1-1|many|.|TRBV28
TGTGCCAGCAGTCACCAGGGTGTATCTGAAGCTTTCTTT
CASSHQGVSEAFF
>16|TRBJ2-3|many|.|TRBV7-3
TGTGCCAGCAGCTTAGGGGTATCCCCTAGCACAGATACGCAGTATTTT
CASSLGVSPSTDTQYF
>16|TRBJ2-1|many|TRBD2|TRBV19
TGTGCCAGTAGTATACCGTTAGCGGGGGGCTACAATGAGCAGTTCTTC
CASSIPLAGGYNEQFF
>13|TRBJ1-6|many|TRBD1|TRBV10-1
TGCGCCAGCAGTGCGCAGGGGGCTTCACCCCTCCACTTT
CASSAQGASPLHF
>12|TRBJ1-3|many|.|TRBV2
TGTGCCAGCACCGAGGCCGAAAACACCATATATTTT
CASTEAENTIYF
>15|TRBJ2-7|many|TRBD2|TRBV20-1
TGCAGTGCTAGAGATCAGGCGGGAGGGCCTTACGAGCAGTACTTC
CSARDQAGGPYEQYF
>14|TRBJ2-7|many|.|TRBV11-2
TGTGCCAGCAGCTCCTCAGGGGGGGGCTACGAGCAGTACTTC
CASSSSGGGYEQYF
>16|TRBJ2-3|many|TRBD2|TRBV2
TGTGCCAGCAGGAAAAAGCGGGAGTGGGGGACAGATACGCAGTATTTT
CASRKKREWGTDTQYF
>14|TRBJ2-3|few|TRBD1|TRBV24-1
TGTGCCACCAGACGGACAGGGGGCCCAGATACGCAGTATTTT
CATRRTGGPDTQYF
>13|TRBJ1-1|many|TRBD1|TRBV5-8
TGTGCCAGCAGCTTTGGCAGGGGGACTGAAGCTTTCTTT
CASSFGRGTEAFF
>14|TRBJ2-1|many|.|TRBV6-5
TGTGCCAGCAGTTACGCTAGCGAGGGCAATGAGCAGTTCTTC
CASSYASEGNEQFF
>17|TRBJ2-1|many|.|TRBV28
TGTGCCAGCAGTTCCACTCTAGGACCGAGCTCCTACAATGAGCAGTTCTTC
CASSSTLGPSSYNEQFF
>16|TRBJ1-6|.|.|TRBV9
TGTGCCAGCAGCGGTAGTAGAGCCGACTATAATTCACCCCTCCACTTT
CASSGSRADYNSPLHF
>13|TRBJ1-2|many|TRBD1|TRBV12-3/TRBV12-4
TGTGCCAGCAGCTCGGGACAGGTCTATGGCTACACCTTC
CASSSGQVYGYTF
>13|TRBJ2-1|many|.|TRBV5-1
TGCGCCAGCACCGACCCTGGGGGCAATGAGCAGTTCTTC
CASTDPGGNEQFF
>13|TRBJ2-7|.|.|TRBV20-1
TGCAGTGCTAGCTCAATTAGCATCCACGAGCAGTACTTC
CSASSISIHEQYF
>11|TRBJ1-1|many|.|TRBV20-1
TGCAGTGCTAGAGCGGACACTGAAGCTTTCTTT
CSARADTEAFF
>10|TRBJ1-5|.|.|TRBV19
TGTGCCAGTAGATATCAGCCCCAGCATTTT
CASRYQPQHF
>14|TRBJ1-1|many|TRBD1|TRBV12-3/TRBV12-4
TGTGCCAGCAGACCGACAGGGTCGGGCACTGAAGCTTTCTTT
CASRPTGSGTEAFF